This paragraph covers one T cell receptor (beta chain) sequence. Original data processing: Estimation of nucleated cell counts was performed using reference gene primer amplification. Libraries were prepared by immunoSEQ multiplex PCR; TCRdb keeps only in-frame clonotypes and omits some of them. Clone size and the V and J calls come from that table; the DNA yielded D and trimming. The sample has roughly 58,000 clones, under 80% seen once. This record comes from a study of blood T cell repertoires in COVID-19. The V gene's germline CDR1 is MNHEY and CDR2 SMNVEV (reference sequence). V was cut by 1 base and J by 5 bases, with 12 bases left in between. The CDR3 is made up of 14 amino acids. The study assigned cohorts using participant-reported clinical history. In the 2 weeks before study entry, exposed participants met a COVID-19 case, which was PCR-confirmed or clinician-diagnosed.

Specimen: PBMCs or T cells enriched from blood (not recorded which). The TCR comes from a woman aged 55 to 70 who had been exposed to COVID-19. The V and J genes are TRBV27 and TRBJ2-7; perhaps TRBD2 as D (7 bases). CDR3 coding DNA: TGTGCCAGCAGTTTATTTCGGGGGGCGGACGAGCAGTACTTC. It specifies CASSLFRGADEQYF.